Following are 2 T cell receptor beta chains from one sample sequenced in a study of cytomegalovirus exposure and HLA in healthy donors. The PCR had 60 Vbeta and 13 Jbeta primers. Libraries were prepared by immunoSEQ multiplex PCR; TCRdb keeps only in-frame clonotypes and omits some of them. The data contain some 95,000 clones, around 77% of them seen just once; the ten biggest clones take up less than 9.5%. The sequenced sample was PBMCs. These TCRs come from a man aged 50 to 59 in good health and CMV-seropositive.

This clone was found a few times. This chain's CDR3 is CASSQTSGGAADTQYF. The CDR3 nucleotides are TGCGCCAGCAGCCAGACTAGCGGGGGGGCCGCGGATACGCAGTATTTT. The V and J genes are TRBV4-3 and TRBJ2-3; 14 positions match TRBD2. The CDR3 is 16 amino acids. V lost 3 bases and J lost 6; bases outside the gene matches: 5. Germline CDR1 LGHNA, CDR2 YSLEER.

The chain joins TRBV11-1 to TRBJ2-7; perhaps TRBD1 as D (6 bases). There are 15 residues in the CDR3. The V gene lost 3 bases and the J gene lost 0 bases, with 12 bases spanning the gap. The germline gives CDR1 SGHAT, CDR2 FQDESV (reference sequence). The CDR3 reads CASSFLGQSSYEQYF. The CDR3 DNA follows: TGTGCCAGCAGCTTTCTGGGACAATCCTCCTACGAGCAGTACTTC.